The clone carrying this T cell receptor (beta chain) was detected only once. No antigen is known for it. TCRdb keeps only in-frame clones here, not all; method: immunoSEQ multiplex PCR. The sample includes over 100,000 clones, 85% to 95% of them seen just once. This CDR3 has 20 amino acids. CDR1 is LNHDA, CDR2 SQIVND, per germline (reference sequence). V lost 5 bases to trimming and J lost 0 bases; unmatched junction nucleotides: 17. The data are from a study of graft-versus-host responses after intestinal transplantation. Background on the study: The whole recipient group had anti-thymocyte globulin induction followed by tacrolimus and steroids for about three years.

The receptor comes from a human donor who received an intestinal transplant. The chain is built from TRBV19 and TRBJ2-3; TRBD2 aligns across 10 bases. The sequenced sample was unstimulated CD8+ T cells sorted from spleen or lymph node cells, obtained before intestinal transplant. The CDR3 sequence is CASSFDARGLAYSSTDTQYF. DNA of the CDR3: TGTGCCAGTAGTTTCGACGCGCGGGGACTAGCGTACAGTAGCACAGATACGCAGTATTTT.